These 10 T cell receptor beta chains originate from one sample sequenced in a study of beta chain features in type 1 diabetes. General observations from the study: Shorter TCRB CDR3s, moderately but significantly so, were found in Type 1 diabetes patients in all four CD4+ subsets.

No antigen has been identified for these receptors. Expressed TCRB transcripts were sequenced because the isolated RNA had all been reverse transcribed beforehand. Some clones are missing from TCRdb's copy, which holds only in-frame ones; the method was immunoSEQ multiplex PCR. The profile shows around 130,000 clones, roughly 10% of them singletons. The sample was central memory CD4+ T cells from blood. The receptors come from a man aged 25-40 years with type 1 diabetes.

This clone was counted between two and nine times. The gene calls are TRBV5-1 and TRBJ1-5, with D possibly matching TRBD1 (6 bases). Germline values: CDR1 SGHRS, CDR2 YFSETQ. The CDR3 totals 14 residues. V lost 5 bases and J 7 bases, leaving 16 bases between the germline ends. The CDR3 bases are TGCGCCAGCAGTTTTACAGGGTTAGGCCAGCCCCAGCATTTT. It specifies CASSFTGLGQPQHF.

This clone has more than one count but fewer than ten. V usage is TRBV5-1 and J usage is TRBJ2-1; 8 bases agree with TRBD2. The CDR3 has 15 residues. With 0 bases clipped from V and 4 bases from J, the junction kept 3 bases outside the gene matches. CDR1 is SGHRS and CDR2 is YFSETQ in the germline V gene. The chain's CDR3 is CASSLAGGVYNEQFF. The CDR3 DNA reads TGCGCCAGCAGCTTGGCCGGGGGGGTATACAATGAGCAGTTCTTC. Together with reference TRBV5-1 and TRBJ2-1, the CDR3 gives the full variable domain: KAGVTQTPRYLIKTRGQQVTLSCSPISGHRSVSWYQQTPGQGLQFLFEYFSETQRNKGNFPGRFSGRQFSNSRSEMNVSTLELGDSALYLCASSLAGGVYNEQFFGPGTRLTVL.

This clone has a handful of counts. This chain connects TRBV29-1 to TRBJ2-3, with TRBD1 as a possible D gene (5 bases). CDR1 SQVTM and CDR2 ANQGSEA come from the germline V gene. Trimming shortened V by 7 bases and J by 6 bases, and 14 bases separated the two germline ends. This CDR3 has 12 amino acids. For the CDR3, the DNA is TGCAGCGGTACGACAGAGGCGGATACGCAGTATTTT. Its translation: CSGTTEADTQYF.

This clone was recorded a few times. The V call is TRBV11-2, the J call TRBJ1-1; tentatively, D is TRBD1 (5 bases). The V end lost 5 bases, the J end lost 6 bases, and 13 bases lay between the germline ends. Germline-derived CDR1 and CDR2 are SGHAT and FQNNGV. The CDR3 has 13 residues. Here the CDR3 DNA reads TGTGCCAGCAGCCCAACCTGGGGGGCTGAAGCTTTCTTT. This translates into CASSPTWGAEAFF.

This clone appeared a few times. The chain joins TRBV6-1 to TRBJ2-3; 14 bases align to TRBD2. The germline gives CDR1 MNHNS, CDR2 SASEGT. This CDR3 is built from 19 residues. With V trimmed by 5 bases and J by 0 bases, 10 bases remained unmatched. The CDR3 DNA reads as TGTGCCAGCAGTCAAGGACTAGCGGGGGGTCCCTCTAGCACAGATACGCAGTATTTT. It yields the protein CASSQGLAGGPSSTDTQYF.

The sample holds a few counts of this clone. This sequence joins TRBV28 and TRBJ2-2, with a possible D match to TRBD1 (5 bases). Germline-derived CDR1 and CDR2 are MDHEN and SYDVKM. The CDR3 sequence is 13 residues long. Trimming removed 10 bases at V and 6 bases at J, with 15 bases between. CDR3 DNA: TGTGCCACCCTTGGACAAGCCGCCGGGGAGCTGTTTTTT. Its protein product is CATLGQAAGELFF. Together with reference TRBV28 and TRBJ2-2, the CDR3 gives the full variable domain: DVKVTQSSRYLVKRTGEKVFLECVQDMDHENMFWYRQDPGLGLRLIYFSYDVKMKEKGDIPEGYSVSREKKERFSLILESASTNQTSMYLCATLGQAAGELFFGEGSRLTVL.

The chain employs TRBV12-5 and TRBJ2-3; D ambiguous. Per the germline V gene, CDR1 is LGHNT and CDR2 is FRNRAP. The CDR3 spans 14 residues. Between the trimmed V and J ends, which lost 7 bases and 6 bases, there was a span of 17 bases. DNA for the CDR3: TGTGCTAGTGCCACCGGGTCGTCCTTCGATACGCAGTATTTT. Translating it yields CASATGSSFDTQYF.

A few counts support this clone. The rearrangement joins TRBV18 to TRBJ1-4; D is unclear. The CDR3 is made up of 14 amino acids. Germline V gives CDR1 KGHSH, CDR2 LQKENI. V lost 6 bases, J lost 4 bases, and 12 bases lay in between. In nucleotides, the CDR3 is TGTGCCAGCTCCTATCAGGCGTTTAATGAAAAACTGTTTTTT. Translated, it gives CASSYQAFNEKLFF.

The gene calls are TRBV28 and TRBJ1-6, with TRBD1 identical over 10 bases. J was trimmed by 8 bases and V by 7 bases; bases with no gene match: 5. The CDR3 extends over 14 amino acids. From germline, CDR1 is MDHEN and CDR2 SYDVKM. The CDR3 DNA reads as TGTGCCAGCATCCACGGACAGGGGGATTCACCCCTCCACTTT. Translating gives CASIHGQGDSPLHF.

The chain combines TRBV28 with TRBJ1-5; 10 positions agree with TRBD1. Germline V gene lookup returns CDR1 MDHEN and CDR2 SYDVKM. Germline trimming cut 4 bases from V and 1 base from J; bases unmatched to any gene: 7. The CDR3 is made up of 17 amino acids. CDR3 amino acids: CASSWGQGIGSNQPQHF. The CDR3, as DNA: TGTGCCAGCAGTTGGGGACAGGGGATCGGGAGCAATCAGCCCCAGCATTTT. The variable domain in full, completed from reference TRBV28 and TRBJ1-5, reads DVKVTQSSRYLVKRTGEKVFLECVQDMDHENMFWYRQDPGLGLRLIYFSYDVKMKEKGDIPEGYSVSREKKERFSLILESASTNQTSMYLCASSWGQGIGSNQPQHFGDGTRLSIL.